This T cell receptor (beta chain) was recovered during a study of blood T cell repertoires in COVID-19. In the study overall: Both acute and convalescent COVID-19 samples were obtained from the United States, Italy and Spain.

Data came from immunoSEQ multiplex PCR; TCRdb stores just in-frame clones and leaves some out. The repertoire consists of about 110,000 clones, with 80% occurring once and the leading ten covering around 4.2%. CDR1 MDHEN and CDR2 SYDVKM come from the germline V gene. The CDR3 is 17 residues long. V dropped 8 bases and J dropped 1 base, with 21 bases sitting between them. The rearrangement links TRBV28 to TRBJ1-5; the D is unclear. What was sequenced was peripheral blood. This TCR was recovered from a human donor in a cohort sampled during active or convalescent COVID-19. In DNA form, the CDR3 reads TGTGCCAGCTTCAACACGGGGTTCTATCGGAGCAATCAGCCCCAGCATTTT. This codes for CASFNTGFYRSNQPQHF. The variable domain in full, completed from reference TRBV28 and TRBJ1-5, reads DVKVTQSSRYLVKRTGEKVFLECVQDMDHENMFWYRQDPGLGLRLIYFSYDVKMKEKGDIPEGYSVSREKKERFSLILESASTNQTSMYLCASFNTGFYRSNQPQHFGDGTRLSIL.